This TCR beta chain appears in the sequencing data of a study of T cells in Graves' hyperthyroidism and ophthalmopathy. Study conclusions and caveats: Researchers report that a 13 V-J model separated ophthalmopathy from stable hyperthyroidism. It was a median about 6 months before onset that the model predicted ophthalmopathy.

Reasons for excluding patients were uncontrolled infection, other autoimmune disease, pregnancy or lactation. The diagnostic basis comprised clinical symptoms, serum thyroxine and TRAb, thyroid ultrasound and orbital computed tomography. The ends lost 4 bases at V and 3 bases at J; junction bases unmatched: 11. Germline V lookup: CDR1 SGHDN, CDR2 FVKESK. This CDR3 contains 17 residues. This clonotype was counted many times. Its antigen remains unknown. The CDR3 regions of TCR beta were amplified from RNA transcripts. TCR CDR3 underwent first-round RT-PCR with the HTBI primer set. TCRdb re-analysed the multiplex PCR reads in MiXCR, keeping a single row per CDR3 protein. The data contain roughly 700,000 distinct CDR3 sequences, around 15% of them seen just once; the ten biggest clones take up roughly a tenth.

This chain connects TRBV14 to TRBJ2-3; 9 positions agree with TRBD2. The source material was blood. The receptor comes from a woman aged 18-29 years with Graves' hyperthyroidism. CDR3 DNA sequence: TGTGCCAGCAGCCCGGGATCGATTAGCGGGAGAACAGATACGCAGTATTTT. As protein: CASSPGSISGRTDTQYF. Based on the CDR3 plus reference TRBV14 and TRBJ2-3, the full variable domain is EAGVTQFPSHSVIEKGQTVTLRCDPISGHDNLYWYRRVMGKEIKFLLHFVKESKQDESGMPNNRFLAERTGGTYSTLKVQPAELEDSGVYFCASSPGSISGRTDTQYFGPGTRLTVL.